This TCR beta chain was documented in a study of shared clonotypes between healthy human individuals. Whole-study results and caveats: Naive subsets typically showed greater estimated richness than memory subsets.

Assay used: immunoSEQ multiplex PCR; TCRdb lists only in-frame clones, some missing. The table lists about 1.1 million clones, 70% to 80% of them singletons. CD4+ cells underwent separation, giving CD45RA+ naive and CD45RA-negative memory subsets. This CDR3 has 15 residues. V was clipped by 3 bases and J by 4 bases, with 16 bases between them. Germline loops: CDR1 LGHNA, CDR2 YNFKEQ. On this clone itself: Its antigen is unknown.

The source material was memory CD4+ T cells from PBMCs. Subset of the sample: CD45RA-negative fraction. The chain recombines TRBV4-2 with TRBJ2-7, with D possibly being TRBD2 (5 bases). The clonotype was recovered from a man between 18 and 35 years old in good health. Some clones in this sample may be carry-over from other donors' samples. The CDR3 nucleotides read TGTGCCAGCAGCCAGTCCCTAGCTGGTGGGTACGAGCAGTACTTC. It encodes CASSQSLAGGYEQYF.